A single sample gave rise to the 24 T cell receptor beta chains below, sequenced in a study of T cell responses to AZD1222 COVID-19 vaccine. TCRdb keeps only in-frame clones here, not all; method: immunoSEQ multiplex PCR. Of roughly 180,000 clones in the sample, 75% to 95% were seen once. The starting material was peripheral blood, obtained on day 0 of AZD1222 vaccination. Receptors were obtained from an adult in good health.

The V and J genes are TRBV7-9 and TRBJ1-4; unclear D gene. The CDR3 covers 13 residues. Germline loops: CDR1 SEHNR, CDR2 FQNEAQ (reference sequence). The V gene lost 1 base and the J gene lost 8 bases, with 8 bases spanning the gap. The CDR3 bases are TGTGCCAGCAGCTTAGTCCTGGGGGAAAAACTGTTTTTT. Protein product: CASSLVLGEKLFF. Based on the CDR3 plus reference TRBV7-9 and TRBJ1-4, the full variable domain is DTGVSQNPRHKITKRGQNVTFRCDPISEHNRLYWYRQTLGQGPEFLTYFQNEAQLEKSRLLSDRFSAERPKGSFSTLEIQRTEQGDSAMYLCASSLVLGEKLFFGSGTQLSVL.

The chain's CDR3 is CASSPGGGQGFPYEQYF. DNA of the CDR3: TGTGCCAGCAGCCCGGGGGGTGGACAGGGGTTTCCCTACGAGCAGTACTTC. The chain employs TRBV7-2 and TRBJ2-7, with TRBD1 identical over 9 bases. Germline CDR1 reads SGHTA; CDR2 reads FQGNSA. This CDR3 has 17 residues. Trimming took 5 bases from V and 2 from J; bases not matched to a gene: 13.

J is TRBJ1-1 and V is TRBV7-2; TRBD1 might be the D (6 bases). The V gene lost 2 bases and the J gene lost 4 bases, with 8 bases spanning the gap. Germline V CDR1 and CDR2: SGHTA, FQGNSA. This CDR3 contains 13 residues. Written as DNA, the CDR3 is TGTGCCAGCAGCTTAAAGACAGGCACTGAAGCTTTCTTT. This codes for CASSLKTGTEAFF.

The chain recombines TRBV19 with TRBJ2-4, with D perhaps being TRBD1 or TRBD2 (6 bases each). Per germline, CDR1 LNHDA and CDR2 SQIVND (reference sequence). CDR3 length: 17 amino acids. The germline V and J ends were trimmed by 2 bases and 4 bases, with 18 bases remaining between them. CDR3: CASSISGGGLAKNIQYF. Written as DNA, the CDR3 is TGTGCCAGTAGTATATCAGGTGGGGGGCTGGCAAAAAACATTCAGTACTTC.

This chain connects TRBV5-1 to TRBJ1-1, with D unresolved. V shed 4 bases and J shed 1 base, with 11 bases lying between them. This CDR3 comprises 14 residues. Germline V gene data show CDR1 as SGHRS and CDR2 as YFSETQ. The CDR3 nucleotides are TGCGCCAGCAGCCCTAACTCGGGGAACACTGAAGCTTTCTTT. Its protein product is CASSPNSGNTEAFF.

V is TRBV6-5 and J is TRBJ2-1; D is possibly TRBD1 or TRBD2 (6 bases each). V lost 7 bases and J lost 7, with 14 bases in between. In germline, CDR1 is MNHEY, CDR2 SVGAGI. The CDR3 consists of 13 residues. CDR3 protein: CASTLPGANEQFF. The CDR3 bases are TGTGCCAGCACCCTTCCGGGGGCTAATGAGCAGTTCTTC.

The chain is built from TRBV12-3 or TRBV12-4 and TRBJ1-2; possible D gene TRBD1, 5 bases. This CDR3 region has 12 residues. V lost 7 bases and J 8 bases, leaving 14 bases between the germline ends. The CDR3 nucleotides read TGTGCCAGCAAACCGGGACTGGACGGCTACACCTTC. Amino acid sequence: CASKPGLDGYTF.

This clone was observed a few times. This rearrangement joins TRBV4-1 to TRBJ2-7; 8 positions agree with TRBD1. The CDR3 length is 16 residues. The germline V gene encodes CDR1 MGHRA and CDR2 YSYEKL. V gave up 3 bases and J gave up 6 bases; unmatched junction bases: 13. CDR3 in amino acids: CASSQSRTGNAREQYF. The CDR3 coding sequence is TGCGCCAGCAGCCAGAGTCGGACAGGGAATGCTCGCGAGCAGTACTTC.

V usage is TRBV12-3 or TRBV12-4 and J usage is TRBJ2-7, with a possible D match to TRBD1 (6 bases). Trimming removed 6 bases at V and 3 bases at J, with 12 bases between. This CDR3 region has 13 residues. The CDR3 region is CASSPEQGYEQYF. DNA of the CDR3: TGTGCCAGCAGCCCCGAACAGGGCTACGAGCAGTACTTC.

V is TRBV5-4 and J is TRBJ1-1; weak D call: TRBD1 (6 bases). Germline V gene sequence: CDR1 SGHNT, CDR2 YYREEE (reference sequence). The V end lost 5 bases, the J end lost 4 bases, and 15 bases lay between the germline ends. The CDR3 extends over 14 amino acids. CDR3 in DNA: TGTGCCAGCAGTTTTCGGGGGGCGGGCACTGAAGCTTTCTTT. The encoded protein is CASSFRGAGTEAFF. Supplemented by reference TRBV5-4 and TRBJ1-1, the full variable domain reads ETGVTQSPTHLIKTRGQQVTLRCSSQSGHNTVSWYQQALGQGPQFIFQYYREEENGRGNFPPRFSGLQFPNYSSELNVNALELDDSALYLCASSFRGAGTEAFFGQGTRLTVV.

This clone was seen more than once but under ten times. V is TRBV6-5 and J is TRBJ2-7; tentatively, D is TRBD2 (5 bases). Per the germline V gene, CDR1 is MNHEY and CDR2 is SVGAGI. This CDR3 comprises 13 residues. V was cut by 6 bases and J by 1 base, with 10 bases left in between. The CDR3 DNA follows: TGTGCCAGCAGCCGGGAACCTTCCTACGAGCAGTACTTC. Translated, it gives CASSREPSYEQYF.

V usage is TRBV18 and J usage is TRBJ2-3, with 7 bases aligning to TRBD1. The CDR3 consists of 15 residues. CDR1 and CDR2 from the germline V gene are KGHSH and LQKENI. J gave up 5 bases and V 6 bases, and 11 bases lay outside the gene matches. The CDR3, as DNA: TGTGCCAGCTCCCGCCTGACAGGGCAGGGAGATACGCAGTATTTT. Its translation is CASSRLTGQGDTQYF.

V and J are TRBV7-2 and TRBJ2-7; tentative D call: TRBD1 (6 bases). CDR1 and CDR2 (germline): SGHTA, FQGNSA. The CDR3 extends over 13 amino acids. With 3 bases removed from V and 7 bases from J, the gap between germline ends came to 13 bases. DNA for the CDR3: TGTGCCAGCAGCTTTCAGGGGCTTGGAGAGCAGTACTTC. Protein: CASSFQGLGEQYF. Supplemented by reference TRBV7-2 and TRBJ2-7, the full variable domain reads GAGVSQSPSNKVTEKGKDVELRCDPISGHTALYWYRQSLGQGLEFLIYFQGNSAPDKSGLPSDRFSAERTGGSVSTLTIQRTQQEDSAVYLCASSFQGLGEQYFGPGTRLTVT.

The chain joins TRBV7-2 to TRBJ2-2; D remains ambiguous. V was trimmed by 5 bases and J by 3 bases, leaving 7 bases between them. This CDR3 has 13 residues. Germline CDR1 and CDR2: SGHTA and FQGNSA. The CDR3 protein is CASSPADTGELFF. The CDR3 nucleotides are TGTGCCAGCAGCCCGGCGGACACCGGGGAGCTGTTTTTT.

V is TRBV27 and J is TRBJ2-3; D unclear. The CDR3 runs 16 residues. V was pared by 4 bases and J by 6 bases, with 20 bases between. From germline, CDR1 is MNHEY and CDR2 SMNVEV (reference sequence). The CDR3 sequence is CASSWAPQVRMDTQYF. CDR3 sequence (DNA): TGTGCCAGCAGTTGGGCGCCTCAGGTTCGGATGGATACGCAGTATTTT.

The chain couples TRBV6-2 or TRBV6-3 to TRBJ2-7; D is tentatively TRBD1 or TRBD2 (6 bases each). CDR1 is MNHEY and CDR2 is SVGEGT in the germline V gene. The CDR3 contains 16 residues. The V gene lost 4 bases and the J gene lost 7 bases, with 23 bases spanning the gap. The CDR3 region has the DNA TGTGCCAGCAGTTCCCAAGACAGGCGGGGTGCCTGGGAGCAGTACTTC. Its protein is CASSSQDRRGAWEQYF.

This clone is a singleton in its sample. The J gene is TRBJ2-7, the V gene TRBV18, with D maybe TRBD2 (6 bases). Germline V gives CDR1 KGHSH, CDR2 LQKENI. This CDR3 contains 14 residues. Trimming took off 5 bases at V and 2 bases at J, with 13 bases between the two ends. CDR3 sequence: CASSGRRGTYEQYF. CDR3 sequence (DNA): TGTGCCAGCTCAGGCCGACGGGGGACCTACGAGCAGTACTTC.

The chain joins TRBV19 to TRBJ2-7; TRBD1 is a possible D gene (6 bases). CDR3 length: 12 residues. Germline CDR1 LNHDA, CDR2 SQIVND (reference sequence). The V and J ends lost 5 bases and 3 bases respectively, with 8 bases between them. Here the CDR3 DNA reads TGTGCCAGTAGTCCAGGGGTCTACGAGCAGTACTTC. This translates into CASSPGVYEQYF.

The chain uses TRBV7-6 and TRBJ1-1, with D possibly being TRBD1 (6 bases). Germline V gene data show CDR1 as SGHVS and CDR2 as FNYEAQ. The CDR3 is 16 residues long. V gave up 3 bases and J gave up 4 bases, with 18 bases separating them. This CDR3 reads CASSFSTGTFFTEAFF. The CDR3 bases are TGTGCCAGCAGCTTTTCCACAGGGACGTTCTTCACTGAAGCTTTCTTT.

The CDR3 reads CASSTRANYGYTF. The CDR3 DNA is TGTGCCAGCAGCACGAGGGCTAACTATGGCTACACCTTC. The chain combines TRBV5-6 with TRBJ1-2; D unresolved. Germline CDR1 and CDR2: SGHDT and YYEEEE. This CDR3 has 13 residues. Deletions cut 4 bases from V and 0 bases from J, with 7 bases between.

This clone is a singleton in its sample. The chain employs TRBV29-1 and TRBJ2-1; 9 bases are shared with TRBD1. The CDR3 is 17 amino acids. V was pared by 2 bases and J by 7 bases, with 15 bases of the junction left unmatched. Germline V CDR1 and CDR2: SQVTM, ANQGSEA. CDR3 protein: CSVETRKLTGGRNEQFF. In DNA form, the CDR3 reads TGCAGCGTTGAAACTAGGAAACTGACAGGGGGTCGTAATGAGCAGTTCTTC.

The genes are TRBV6-5 and TRBJ1-2; D is unclear. CDR3 size: 14 residues. The ends were cut back, 2 bases at V and 2 bases at J, with 9 bases in the middle. Germline CDR1 MNHEY, CDR2 SVGAGI. This chain's CDR3 is CASSYAPGNYGYTF. The CDR3 DNA reads TGTGCCAGCAGTTACGCCCCAGGCAACTATGGCTACACCTTC.

V and J are TRBV27 and TRBJ2-3; D could derive from TRBD1 or TRBD2 (5 bases each). The V end was cut by 7 bases, the J end by 4 bases, with 12 bases between. Germline values: CDR1 MNHEY, CDR2 SMNVEV (reference sequence). The length of the CDR3 is 13 residues. The CDR3 sequence is CASMGVMSDTQYF. The CDR3 nucleotides are TGTGCCAGCATGGGGGTTATGTCAGATACGCAGTATTTT.

This clone was counted a single time. The J gene is TRBJ1-2, the V gene TRBV19; 10 positions agree with TRBD1. CDR1 LNHDA and CDR2 SQIVND come from the germline V gene (reference sequence). The CDR3 loop spans 15 amino acids. Trimming cost V 1 base and J 6 bases; bases outside gene matches: 5. This chain's CDR3 is CASSIAFGTGDGYTF. The CDR3 nucleotides read TGTGCCAGTAGTATAGCGTTTGGGACAGGGGATGGCTACACCTTC. Full variable domain (remainder filled in from reference TRBV19 and TRBJ1-2): DGGITQSPKYLFRKEGQNVTLSCEQNLNHDAMYWYRQDPGQGLRLIYYSQIVNDFQKGDIAEGYSVSREKKESFPLTVTSAQKNPTAFYLCASSIAFGTGDGYTFGSGTRLTVV.